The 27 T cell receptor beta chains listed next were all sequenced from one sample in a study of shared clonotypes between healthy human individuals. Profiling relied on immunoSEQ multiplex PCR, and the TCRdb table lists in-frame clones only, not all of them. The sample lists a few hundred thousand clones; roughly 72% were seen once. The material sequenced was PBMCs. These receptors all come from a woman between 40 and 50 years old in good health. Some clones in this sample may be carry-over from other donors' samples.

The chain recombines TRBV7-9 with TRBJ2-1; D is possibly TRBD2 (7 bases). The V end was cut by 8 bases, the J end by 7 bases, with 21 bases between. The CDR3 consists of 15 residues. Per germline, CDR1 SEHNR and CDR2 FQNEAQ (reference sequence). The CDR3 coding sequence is TGTGCCAGCCACTTGGGGGGGGCGCGGTTTAATGAGCAGTTCTTC. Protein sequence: CASHLGGARFNEQFF.

The chain's CDR3 is CASSLDAREWTGELFF. Written as DNA, the CDR3 is TGTGCCAGCAGCTTGGACGCGCGGGAGTGGACCGGGGAGCTGTTTTTT. The rearrangement links TRBV5-6 to TRBJ2-2; 7 bases line up with TRBD2. Looked up from germline, CDR1 is SGHDT and CDR2 is YYEEEE. This CDR3 region has 16 residues. The V and J ends lost 0 bases and 5 bases, in that order; junction bases with no gene match: 7.

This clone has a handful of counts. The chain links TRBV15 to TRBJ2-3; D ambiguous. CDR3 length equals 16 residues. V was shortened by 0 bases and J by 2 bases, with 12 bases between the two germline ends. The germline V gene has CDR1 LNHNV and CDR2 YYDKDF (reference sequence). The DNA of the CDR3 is TGTGCCACCAGCAGAGATCGGAGAACCCCCACAGATACGCAGTATTTT. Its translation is CATSRDRRTPTDTQYF.

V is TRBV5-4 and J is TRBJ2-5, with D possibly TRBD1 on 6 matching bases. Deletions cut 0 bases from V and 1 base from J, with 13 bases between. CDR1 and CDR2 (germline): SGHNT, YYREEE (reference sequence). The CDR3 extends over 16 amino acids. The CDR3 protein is CASSLGAGALQETQYF. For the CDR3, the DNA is TGTGCCAGCAGCTTGGGGGCAGGGGCCCTCCAAGAGACCCAGTACTTC.

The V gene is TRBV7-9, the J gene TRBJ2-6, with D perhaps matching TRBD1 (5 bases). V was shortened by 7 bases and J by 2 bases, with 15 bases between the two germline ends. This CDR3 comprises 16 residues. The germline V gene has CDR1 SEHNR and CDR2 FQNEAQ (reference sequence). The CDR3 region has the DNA TGTGCCAGCACCCTAAGTGGCAGGGCTGGGGCCAACGTCCTGACTTTC. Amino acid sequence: CASTLSGRAGANVLTF. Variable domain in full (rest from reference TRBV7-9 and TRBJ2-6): DTGVSQNPRHKITKRGQNVTFRCDPISEHNRLYWYRQTLGQGPEFLTYFQNEAQLEKSRLLSDRFSAERPKGSFSTLEIQRTEQGDSAMYLCASTLSGRAGANVLTFGAGSRLTVL.

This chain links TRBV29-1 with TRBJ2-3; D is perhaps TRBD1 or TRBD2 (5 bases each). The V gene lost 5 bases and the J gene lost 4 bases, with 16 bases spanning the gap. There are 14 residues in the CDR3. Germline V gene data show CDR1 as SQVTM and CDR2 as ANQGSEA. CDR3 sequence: CSVPVKVGADTQYF. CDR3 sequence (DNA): TGCAGCGTTCCGGTAAAAGTGGGGGCAGATACGCAGTATTTT.

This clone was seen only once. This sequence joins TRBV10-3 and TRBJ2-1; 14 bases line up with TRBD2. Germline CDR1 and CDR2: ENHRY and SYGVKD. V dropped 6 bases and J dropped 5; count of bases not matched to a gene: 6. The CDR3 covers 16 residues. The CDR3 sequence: CAIRGTSGSDDNEQFF. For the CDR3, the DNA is TGTGCCATCAGAGGGACTAGCGGGAGCGACGACAATGAGCAGTTCTTC.

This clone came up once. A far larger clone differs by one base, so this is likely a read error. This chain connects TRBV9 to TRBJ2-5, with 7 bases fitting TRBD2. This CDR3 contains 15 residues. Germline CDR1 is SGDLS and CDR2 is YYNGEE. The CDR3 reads CASASSTGGKEAQYF. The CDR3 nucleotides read TGTGCCAGCGCCTCTAGCACGGGGGGAAAAGAGGCCCAGTACTTC.

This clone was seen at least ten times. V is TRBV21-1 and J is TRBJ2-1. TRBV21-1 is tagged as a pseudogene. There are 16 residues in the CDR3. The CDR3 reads CASSKERAGSYNEQFF. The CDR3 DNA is TGTGCCAGCAGCAAAGAGAGAGCAGGGAGCTACAATGAGCAGTTCTTC.

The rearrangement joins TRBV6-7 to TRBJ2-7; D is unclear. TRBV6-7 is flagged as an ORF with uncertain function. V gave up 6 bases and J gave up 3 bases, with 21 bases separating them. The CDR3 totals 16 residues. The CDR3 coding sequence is TGTGCCAGCAGCCGACCCAGCCGCGAAGAGTTCTACGAGCAGTACTTC. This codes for CASSRPSREEFYEQYF.

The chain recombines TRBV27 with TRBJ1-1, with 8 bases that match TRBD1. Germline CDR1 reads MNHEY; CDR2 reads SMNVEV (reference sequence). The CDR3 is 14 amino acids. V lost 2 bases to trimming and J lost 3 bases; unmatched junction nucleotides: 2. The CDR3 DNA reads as TGTGCCAGCAGTTTAAACAGGGGGGACACTGAAGCTTTCTTT. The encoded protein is CASSLNRGDTEAFF.

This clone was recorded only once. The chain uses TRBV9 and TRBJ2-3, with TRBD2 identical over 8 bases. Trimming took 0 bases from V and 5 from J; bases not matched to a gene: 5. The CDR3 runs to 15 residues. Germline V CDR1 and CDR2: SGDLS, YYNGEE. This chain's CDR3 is CASSVVTGGGDTQYF. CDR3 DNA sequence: TGTGCCAGCAGCGTAGTTACGGGAGGGGGAGATACGCAGTATTTT.

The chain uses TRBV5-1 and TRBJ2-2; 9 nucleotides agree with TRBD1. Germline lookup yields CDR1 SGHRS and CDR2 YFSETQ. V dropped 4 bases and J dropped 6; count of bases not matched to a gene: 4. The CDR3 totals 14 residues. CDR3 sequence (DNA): TGCGCCAGCAGCACACAGGGGGCTTCCGGGGAGCTGTTTTTT. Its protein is CASSTQGASGELFF.

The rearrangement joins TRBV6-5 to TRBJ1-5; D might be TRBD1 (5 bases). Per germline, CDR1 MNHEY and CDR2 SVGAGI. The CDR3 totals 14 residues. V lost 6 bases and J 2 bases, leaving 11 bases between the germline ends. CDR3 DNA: TGTGCCAGCAGCTCTGACAGTCGCAATCAGCCCCAGCATTTT. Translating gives CASSSDSRNQPQHF.

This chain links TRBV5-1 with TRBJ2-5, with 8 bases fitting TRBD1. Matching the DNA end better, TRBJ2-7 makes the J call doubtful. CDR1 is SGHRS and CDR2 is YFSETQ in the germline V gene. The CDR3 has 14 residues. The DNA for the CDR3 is TGCGCCAGCAGCGTCACAGGGGGTTCCTACGAGCAGTACTTC. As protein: CASSVTGGSYEQYF.

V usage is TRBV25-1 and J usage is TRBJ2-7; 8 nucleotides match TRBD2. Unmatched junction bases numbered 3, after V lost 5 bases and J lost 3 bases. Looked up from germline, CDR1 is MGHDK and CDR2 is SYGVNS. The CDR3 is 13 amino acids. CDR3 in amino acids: CASSPGGVYEQYF. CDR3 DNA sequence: TGTGCCAGCAGTCCCGGGGGGGTCTACGAGCAGTACTTC.

CDR3 coding DNA: TGTGCCAGCACCGTTGATGGTGCGGGCGGGGAGCTGTTTTTT. Translating gives CASTVDGAGGELFF. The genes are TRBV7-2 and TRBJ2-2, with D tentatively TRBD2 (5 bases). Germline lookup yields CDR1 SGHTA and CDR2 FQGNSA. Trimming shortened V by 7 bases and J by 7 bases, and 16 bases separated the two germline ends. The CDR3 extends over 14 amino acids.

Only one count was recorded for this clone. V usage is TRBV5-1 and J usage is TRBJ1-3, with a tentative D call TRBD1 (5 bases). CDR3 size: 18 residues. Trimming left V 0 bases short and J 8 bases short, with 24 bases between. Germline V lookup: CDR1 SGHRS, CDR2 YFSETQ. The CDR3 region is CASSLASGTGLDGDTIYF. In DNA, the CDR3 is TGCGCCAGCAGCTTGGCCTCGGGCACAGGCCTCGATGGGGACACCATATATTTT.

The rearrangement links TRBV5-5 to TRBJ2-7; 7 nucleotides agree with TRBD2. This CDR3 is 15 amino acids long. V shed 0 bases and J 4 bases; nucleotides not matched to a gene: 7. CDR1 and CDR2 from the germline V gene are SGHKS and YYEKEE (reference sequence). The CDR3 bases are TGTGCCAGCAGCTTGGGACTAGCTGAATGGTACGAGCAGTACTTC. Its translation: CASSLGLAEWYEQYF.

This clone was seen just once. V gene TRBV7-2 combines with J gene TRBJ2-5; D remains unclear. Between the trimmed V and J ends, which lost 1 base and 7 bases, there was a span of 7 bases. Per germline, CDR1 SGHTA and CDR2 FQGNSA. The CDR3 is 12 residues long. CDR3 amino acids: CASSLDSVTQYF. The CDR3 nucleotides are TGTGCCAGCAGCTTAGATTCGGTGACCCAGTACTTC.

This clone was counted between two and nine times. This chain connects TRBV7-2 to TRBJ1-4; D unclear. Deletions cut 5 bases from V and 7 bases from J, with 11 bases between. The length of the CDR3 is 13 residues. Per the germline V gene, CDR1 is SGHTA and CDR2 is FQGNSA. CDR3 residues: CASSPGPFEKLFF. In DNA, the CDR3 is TGTGCCAGCAGCCCGGGTCCCTTTGAAAAACTGTTTTTT.

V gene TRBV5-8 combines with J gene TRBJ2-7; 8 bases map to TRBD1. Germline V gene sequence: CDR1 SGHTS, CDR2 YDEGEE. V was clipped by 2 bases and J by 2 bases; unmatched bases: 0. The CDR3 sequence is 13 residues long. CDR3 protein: CASSLQGAYEQYF. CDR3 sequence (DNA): TGTGCCAGCAGCTTACAGGGGGCCTACGAGCAGTACTTC.

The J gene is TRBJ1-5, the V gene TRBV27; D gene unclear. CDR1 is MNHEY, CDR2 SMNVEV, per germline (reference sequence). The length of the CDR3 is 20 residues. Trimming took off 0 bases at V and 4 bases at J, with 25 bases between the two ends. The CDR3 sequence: CASSLSINGLGGRINQPQHF. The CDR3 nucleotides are TGTGCCAGCAGTTTATCGATAAATGGGTTAGGCGGGAGGATAAATCAGCCCCAGCATTTT.

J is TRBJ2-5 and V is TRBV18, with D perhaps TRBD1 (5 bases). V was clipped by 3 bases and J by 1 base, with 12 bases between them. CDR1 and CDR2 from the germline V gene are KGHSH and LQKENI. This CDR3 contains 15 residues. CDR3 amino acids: CASSPPGRAQETQYF. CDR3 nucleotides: TGTGCCAGCTCACCGCCGGGCAGGGCCCAAGAGACCCAGTACTTC.

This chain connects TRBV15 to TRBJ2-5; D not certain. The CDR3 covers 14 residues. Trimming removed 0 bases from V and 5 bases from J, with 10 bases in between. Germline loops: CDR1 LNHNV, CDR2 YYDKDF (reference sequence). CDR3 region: CATSRDSNVETQYF. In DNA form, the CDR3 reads TGTGCCACCAGCAGAGATAGCAACGTTGAGACCCAGTACTTC.

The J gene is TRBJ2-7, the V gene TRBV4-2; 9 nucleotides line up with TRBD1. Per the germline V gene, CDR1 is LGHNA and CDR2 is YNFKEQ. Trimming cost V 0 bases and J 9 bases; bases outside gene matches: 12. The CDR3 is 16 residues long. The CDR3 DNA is TGTGCCAGCAGCCAAGATACGGACAGGGGCACCGGGGGGCAGTACTTC. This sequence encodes CASSQDTDRGTGGQYF.

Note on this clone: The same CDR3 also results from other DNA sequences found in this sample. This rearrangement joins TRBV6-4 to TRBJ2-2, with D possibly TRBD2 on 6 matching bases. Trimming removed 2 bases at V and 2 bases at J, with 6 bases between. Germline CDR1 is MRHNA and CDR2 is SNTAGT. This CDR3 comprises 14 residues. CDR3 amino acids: CASSDGTNTGELFF. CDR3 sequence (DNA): TGTGCCAGCAGTGACGGGACTAACACCGGGGAGCTGTTTTTT.